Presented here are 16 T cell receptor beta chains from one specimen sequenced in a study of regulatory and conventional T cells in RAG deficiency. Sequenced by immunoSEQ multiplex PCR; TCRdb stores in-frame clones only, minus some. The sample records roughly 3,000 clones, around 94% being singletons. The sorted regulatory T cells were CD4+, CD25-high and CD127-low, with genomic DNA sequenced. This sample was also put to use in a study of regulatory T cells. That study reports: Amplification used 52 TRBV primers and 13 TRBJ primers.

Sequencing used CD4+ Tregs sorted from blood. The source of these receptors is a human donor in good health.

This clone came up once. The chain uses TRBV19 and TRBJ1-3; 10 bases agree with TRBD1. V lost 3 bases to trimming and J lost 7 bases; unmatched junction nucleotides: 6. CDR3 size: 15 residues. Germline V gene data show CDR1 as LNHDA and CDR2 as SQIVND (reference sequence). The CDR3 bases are TGTGCCAGTAGTATGTCGGGACAGGGGACGAACACCATATATTTT. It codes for CASSMSGQGTNTIYF.

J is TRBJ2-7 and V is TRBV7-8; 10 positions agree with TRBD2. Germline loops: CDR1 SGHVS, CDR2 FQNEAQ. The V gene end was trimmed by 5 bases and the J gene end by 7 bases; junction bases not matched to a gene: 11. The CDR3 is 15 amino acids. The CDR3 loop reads CASSLRGLAGVEQYF. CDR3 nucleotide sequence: TGTGCCAGCAGCCTAAGGGGGCTAGCGGGAGTTGAGCAGTACTTC.

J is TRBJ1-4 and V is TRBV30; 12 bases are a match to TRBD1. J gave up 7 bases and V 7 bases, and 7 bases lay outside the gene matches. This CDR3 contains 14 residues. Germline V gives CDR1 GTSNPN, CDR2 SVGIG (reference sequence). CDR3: CAFGTGGSIEKLFF. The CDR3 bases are TGTGCCTTCGGGACAGGGGGCTCTATTGAAAAACTGTTTTTT.

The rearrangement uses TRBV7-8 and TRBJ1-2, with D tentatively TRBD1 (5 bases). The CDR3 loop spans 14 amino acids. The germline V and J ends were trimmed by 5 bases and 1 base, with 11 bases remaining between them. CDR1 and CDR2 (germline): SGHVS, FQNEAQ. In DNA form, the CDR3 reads TGTGCCAGCAGCCCGACAGCTTTTAACTATGGCTACACCTTC. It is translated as CASSPTAFNYGYTF.

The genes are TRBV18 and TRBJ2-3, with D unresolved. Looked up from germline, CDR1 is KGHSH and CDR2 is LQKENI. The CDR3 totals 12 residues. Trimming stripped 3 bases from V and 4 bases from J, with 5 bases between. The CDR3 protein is CASSPSADTQYF. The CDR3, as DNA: TGTGCCAGCTCACCTTCCGCAGATACGCAGTATTTT.

As DNA, the CDR3 is TGTGCCAGCTCACCGACAGGCCGCACAGATACGCAGTATTTT. Translation gives CASSPTGRTDTQYF. This chain links TRBV18 with TRBJ2-3; the D gene is possibly TRBD1 (6 bases). The CDR3 contains 14 residues. Deletions cut 3 bases from V and 1 base from J, with 8 bases between. The germline gives CDR1 KGHSH, CDR2 LQKENI.

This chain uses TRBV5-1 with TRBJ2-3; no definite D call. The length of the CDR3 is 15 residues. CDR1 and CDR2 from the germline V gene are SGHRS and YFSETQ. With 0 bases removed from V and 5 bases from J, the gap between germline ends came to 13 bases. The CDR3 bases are TGCGCCAGCAGCTTGGCCAGCGACATAGGAGATACGCAGTATTTT. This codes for CASSLASDIGDTQYF.

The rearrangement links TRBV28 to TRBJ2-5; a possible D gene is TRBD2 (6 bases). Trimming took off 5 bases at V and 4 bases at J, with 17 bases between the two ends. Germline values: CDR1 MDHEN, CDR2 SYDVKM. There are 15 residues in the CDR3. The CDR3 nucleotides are TGTGCCAGCAGTGCGACTAGTCTCCGAAGAGAGACCCAGTACTTC. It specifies CASSATSLRRETQYF.

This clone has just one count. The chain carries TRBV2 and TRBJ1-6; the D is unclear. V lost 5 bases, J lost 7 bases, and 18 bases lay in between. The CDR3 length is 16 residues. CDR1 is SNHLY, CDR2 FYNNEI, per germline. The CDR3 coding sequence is TGTGCCAGCAGTCTCCAGACCTTACGGCGGAATTCACCCCTCCACTTT. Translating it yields CASSLQTLRRNSPLHF.

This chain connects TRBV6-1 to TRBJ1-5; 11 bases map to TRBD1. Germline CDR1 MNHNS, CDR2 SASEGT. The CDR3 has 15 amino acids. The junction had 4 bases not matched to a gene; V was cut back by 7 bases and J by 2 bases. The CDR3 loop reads CASTWGQGGNQPQHF. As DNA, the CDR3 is TGTGCCAGCACCTGGGGACAGGGGGGCAATCAGCCCCAGCATTTT.

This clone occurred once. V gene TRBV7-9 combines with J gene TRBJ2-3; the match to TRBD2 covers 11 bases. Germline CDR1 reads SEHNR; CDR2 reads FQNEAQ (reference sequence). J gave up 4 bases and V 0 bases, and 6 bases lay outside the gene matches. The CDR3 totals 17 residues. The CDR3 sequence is CASSLAYTSGSPDTQYF. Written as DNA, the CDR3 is TGTGCCAGCAGCTTAGCGTACACTAGCGGGAGTCCAGATACGCAGTATTTT. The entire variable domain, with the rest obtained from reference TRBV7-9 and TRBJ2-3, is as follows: DTGVSQNPRHKITKRGQNVTFRCDPISEHNRLYWYRQTLGQGPEFLTYFQNEAQLEKSRLLSDRFSAERPKGSFSTLEIQRTEQGDSAMYLCASSLAYTSGSPDTQYFGPGTRLTVL.

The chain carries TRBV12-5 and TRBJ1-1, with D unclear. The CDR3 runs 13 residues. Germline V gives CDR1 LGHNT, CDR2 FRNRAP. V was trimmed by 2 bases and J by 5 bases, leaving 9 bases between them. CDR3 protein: CASGLIPLTEAFF. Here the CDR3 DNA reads TGTGCTAGTGGTTTGATACCACTAACTGAAGCTTTCTTT. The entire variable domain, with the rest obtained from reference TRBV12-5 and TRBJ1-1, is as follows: DARVTQTPRHKVTEMGQEVTMRCQPILGHNTVFWYRQTMMQGLELLAYFRNRAPLDDSGMPKDRFSAEMPDATLATLKIQPSEPRDSAVYFCASGLIPLTEAFFGQGTRLTVV.

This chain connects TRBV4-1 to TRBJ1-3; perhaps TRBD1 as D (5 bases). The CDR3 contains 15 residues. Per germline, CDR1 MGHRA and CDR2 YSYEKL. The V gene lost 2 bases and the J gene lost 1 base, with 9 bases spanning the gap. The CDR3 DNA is TGCGCCAGCAGCCAATCCGACAGATCTGGAAACACCATATATTTT. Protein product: CASSQSDRSGNTIYF.

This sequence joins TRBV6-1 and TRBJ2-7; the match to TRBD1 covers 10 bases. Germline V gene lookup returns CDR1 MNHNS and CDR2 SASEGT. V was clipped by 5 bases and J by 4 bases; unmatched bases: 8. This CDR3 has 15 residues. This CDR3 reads CASSFDRGQIYEQYF. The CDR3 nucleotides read TGTGCCAGCAGTTTCGACAGGGGGCAGATATACGAGCAGTACTTC.

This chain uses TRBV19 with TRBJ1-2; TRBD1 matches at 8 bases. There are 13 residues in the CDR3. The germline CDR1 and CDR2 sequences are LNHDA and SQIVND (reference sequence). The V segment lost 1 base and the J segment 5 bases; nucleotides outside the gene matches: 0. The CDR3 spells CASSIGQGYGYTF. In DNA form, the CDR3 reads TGTGCCAGTAGTATAGGACAGGGGTATGGCTACACCTTC.

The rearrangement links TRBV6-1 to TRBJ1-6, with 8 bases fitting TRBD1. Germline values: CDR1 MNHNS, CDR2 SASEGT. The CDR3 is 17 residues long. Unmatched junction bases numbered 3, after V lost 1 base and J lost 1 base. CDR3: CASSEGQGRSYNSPLHF. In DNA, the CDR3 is TGTGCCAGCAGTGAAGGACAGGGGAGGTCCTATAATTCACCCCTCCACTTT.